One and the same sample provided the 11 T cell receptor beta chains below, sequenced in a study of blood T cells in healthy people across ages. PCR was performed a second time for roughly 7 to 12 cycles using a sample-barcoded 5' primer and a J-beta primer mix. TCRdb itself ran the 5' RACE reads through MiXCR, one entry per CDR3 protein. The data show 600,000 to 900,000 distinct CDR3 sequences, roughly 24% seen once. This same sample was also taken into another study, of T cells of mothers and their children.

The sequenced sample was blood. The receptors stem from a boy between 10 and 17 years old in good health.

This clonotype was detected a few times. The chain couples TRBV29-1 to TRBJ2-3, with D unresolved. The CDR3 covers 13 residues. CDR1 SQVTM and CDR2 ANQGSEA come from the germline V gene. CDR3 in DNA: TGCAGTCAAAGGGCCGATACCACAGATACGCAGTATTTT. Amino acid sequence: CSQRADTTDTQYF.

The chain combines TRBV20-1 with TRBJ1-2; 7 nucleotides line up with TRBD1. This CDR3 spans 13 amino acids. Per germline, CDR1 DFQATT and CDR2 SNEGSKA (reference sequence). The V and J ends lost 4 bases and 2 bases, in that order; junction bases with no gene match: 4. The CDR3 DNA reads as TGCAGTGCTACACCGGGACAGAACTATGGCTACACCTTC. This gives the protein CSATPGQNYGYTF.

This chain joins TRBV28 and TRBJ2-7, with 9 bases that match TRBD1. The CDR3 loop spans 16 amino acids. V dropped 2 bases and J dropped 1; count of bases not matched to a gene: 6. Germline V gene lookup returns CDR1 MDHEN and CDR2 SYDVKM. CDR3 DNA: TGTGCCAGCAGTTTAATCGGGGACAGGGATTCCTACGAGCAGTACTTC. Translation: CASSLIGDRDSYEQYF.

A single count supports this clonotype. This sequence joins TRBV5-1 and TRBJ1-2, with a tentative D call TRBD1 (5 bases). There are 14 residues in the CDR3. CDR1 is SGHRS and CDR2 is YFSETQ in the germline V gene. The V and J ends lost 5 bases and 4 bases respectively, with 15 bases between them. In DNA, the CDR3 is TGCGCCAGCAGTGATCGGGCCGGGACCTATGGCTACACCTTC. Its translation is CASSDRAGTYGYTF.

The V and J genes are TRBV5-1 and TRBJ2-3, with D uncertain. Trimming took off 2 bases at V and 2 bases at J, with 6 bases between the two ends. The germline V gene encodes CDR1 SGHRS and CDR2 YFSETQ. The CDR3 spans 13 residues. CDR3 protein: CASSFTFTDTQYF. In nucleotides, the CDR3 is TGCGCCAGCAGCTTCACTTTCACAGATACGCAGTATTTT.

This chain uses TRBV28 with TRBJ1-5, with a possible D match to TRBD1 (5 bases). V was pared by 8 bases and J by 3 bases, with 26 bases between. Germline CDR1 reads MDHEN; CDR2 reads SYDVKM. The length of the CDR3 is 18 residues. The CDR3 DNA reads TGTGCCAGCCGCCCCCGGGGGGGACGCCGCCCTACCAATCAGCCCCAGCATTTT. Translated, it gives CASRPRGGRRPTNQPQHF. The entire variable domain, with the rest obtained from reference TRBV28 and TRBJ1-5, is as follows: DVKVTQSSRYLVKRTGEKVFLECVQDMDHENMFWYRQDPGLGLRLIYFSYDVKMKEKGDIPEGYSVSREKKERFSLILESASTNQTSMYLCASRPRGGRRPTNQPQHFGDGTRLSIL.

This clonotype was observed many times. This chain joins TRBV5-1 and TRBJ2-7, with 9 bases matching TRBD1. With V trimmed by 4 bases and J by 3 bases, 2 bases remained unmatched. This CDR3 is 13 amino acids long. From germline, CDR1 is SGHRS and CDR2 YFSETQ. CDR3 sequence (DNA): TGCGCCAGCAGCCCGGACAGGGGCTACGAGCAGTACTTC. Translating it yields CASSPDRGYEQYF.

In this sample, this clonotype turned up once. The rearrangement uses TRBV5-1 and TRBJ2-2; D is possibly TRBD2 (5 bases). Germline-derived CDR1 and CDR2 are SGHRS and YFSETQ. The length of the CDR3 is 16 residues. V was shortened by 4 bases and J by 4 bases, with 17 bases between the two germline ends. CDR3 loop: CASSRTEANPTGELFF. CDR3 in DNA: TGCGCCAGCAGCCGGACTGAAGCTAACCCCACCGGGGAGCTGTTTTTT.

This clonotype was counted a few times. The chain carries TRBV7-6 and TRBJ1-3; D ambiguous. Trimming removed 1 base at V and 2 bases at J, with 9 bases between. The CDR3 consists of 15 residues. Per germline, CDR1 SGHVS and CDR2 FNYEAQ. The CDR3: CASSLGTGTGNTIYF. CDR3 bases: TGTGCCAGCAGCTTAGGGACGGGGACTGGAAACACCATATATTTT. The full variable domain, rest sourced from reference TRBV7-6 and TRBJ1-3, is GAGVSQSPRYKVTKRGQDVALRCDPISGHVSLYWYRQALGQGPEFLTYFNYEAQQDKSGLPNDRFSAERPEGSISTLTIQRTEQRDSAMYRCASSLGTGTGNTIYFGEGSWLTVV.

The chain employs TRBV5-1 and TRBJ2-5, with 10 nucleotides matching TRBD1. This CDR3 spans 16 amino acids. Looked up from germline, CDR1 is SGHRS and CDR2 is YFSETQ. V lost 4 bases and J lost 2; bases outside the gene matches: 8. CDR3 nucleotides: TGCGCCAGCAGCCCCTCCGGGACAGGGGAACAAGAGACCCAGTACTTC. Its protein product is CASSPSGTGEQETQYF.

This chain links TRBV7-6 with TRBJ2-2; 10 bases line up with TRBD2. The CDR3 contains 16 residues. Germline loops: CDR1 SGHVS, CDR2 FNYEAQ. The ends lost 5 bases at V and 5 bases at J; junction bases unmatched: 8. The CDR3 bases are TGTGCCAGCAGCCAGATAAGCGGGAGGGGGACCGGGGAGCTGTTTTTT. Encoded protein: CASSQISGRGTGELFF. The full variable domain, in which reference TRBV7-6 and TRBJ2-2 provide the parts outside the CDR3, is GAGVSQSPRYKVTKRGQDVALRCDPISGHVSLYWYRQALGQGPEFLTYFNYEAQQDKSGLPNDRFSAERPEGSISTLTIQRTEQRDSAMYRCASSQISGRGTGELFFGEGSRLTVL.